The next 24 T cell receptor beta chains were all read from a single sample in a study of T cells in Graves' hyperthyroidism and ophthalmopathy. TCR beta CDR3 region amplification was performed from RNA transcripts. A set of HTBI primers served as the primers for a first-round RT-PCR of the TCR CDR3. TCRdb recomputed calls from the multiplex PCR reads with MiXCR, one row per CDR3 protein. The sample includes about 210,000 distinct CDR3 sequences, roughly a sixth of them seen just once. Input material: blood. The receptors derive from a man aged 50 to 60 with Graves' hyperthyroidism.

Regarding this clonotype: Since the CDR3 does not end with the conserved phenylalanine or tryptophan, this likely comes from a read error. This chain uses TRBV5-1 with TRBJ2-7; the match to TRBD1 covers 9 bases. The germline V gene has CDR1 SGHRS and CDR2 YFSETQ. V shed 3 bases, J shed 4 bases, and the junction held 2 bases outside the gene matches. The length of the CDR3 is 13 residues. CDR3 nucleotide sequence: TGCGCCAGCAGCTGGGGACAGGGTTACGAGCAGTACCTC. This encodes CASSWGQGYEQYL.

This clonotype was observed at least ten times. The rearrangement joins TRBV12-3 or TRBV12-4 to TRBJ1-4, with 8 bases lining up with TRBD1. J was trimmed by 8 bases and V by 6 bases; bases with no gene match: 20. The CDR3 contains 18 residues. For the CDR3, the DNA is TGTGCCAGCAGACCCCAATCTGGCAGGGGGCCGTACGGGGAAAAACTGTTTTTT. Translation gives CASRPQSGRGPYGEKLFF.

This clonotype was detected ten times or more. This chain uses TRBV28 with TRBJ1-5, with a tentative D call TRBD1 (6 bases). The V end lost 4 bases, the J end lost 4 bases, and 11 bases lay between the germline ends. Germline CDR1 is MDHEN and CDR2 is SYDVKM. The CDR3 is 14 amino acids. CDR3 nucleotides: TGTGCCAGCAGTTGGACAGACGCGAATCAGCCCCAGCATTTT. Amino acid sequence: CASSWTDANQPQHF.

About this clonotype itself: A much larger clone differs from this one at a single base, so this may be a read error. The genes are TRBV28 and TRBJ1-1; no reliable D call. Germline assignment: CDR1 MDHEN and CDR2 SYDVKM. This CDR3 has 14 amino acids. The CDR3 nucleotides are TGTACCAGCAGTGGAGTGGGGATGAACACTGAAGCTTTCTTT. It yields the protein CTSSGVGMNTEAFF.

This clonotype was detected a few times. This chain connects TRBV7-2 to TRBJ2-5; 7 nucleotides agree with TRBD2. The J segment lost 1 base and the V segment lost 5 bases, leaving 4 bases of the junction unmatched. There are 14 residues in the CDR3. Per germline, CDR1 SGHTA and CDR2 FQGNSA. CDR3 region: CASSPGRSQETQYF. The CDR3 DNA sequence: TGTGCCAGCAGCCCCGGGAGGTCCCAAGAGACCCAGTACTTC.

This clonotype has a count of ten or more. The V gene is TRBV5-1, the J gene TRBJ1-1; D gene ambiguous. CDR3 length equals 13 residues. Germline V gene lookup returns CDR1 SGHRS and CDR2 YFSETQ. Trimming stripped 4 bases from V and 5 bases from J, with 12 bases between. The CDR3 DNA reads as TGCGCCAGCAGCCGTATTATGGCAACTGAAGCTTTCTTT. Residues: CASSRIMATEAFF.

This clonotype was recorded many times. The J gene is TRBJ2-3, the V gene TRBV28; the D gene is possibly TRBD2 (6 bases). This CDR3 has 17 residues. V was clipped by 5 bases and J by 10 bases, with 28 bases between them. Germline V lookup: CDR1 MDHEN, CDR2 SYDVKM. CDR3 loop: CASSDQEGLRKVSAQYF. For the CDR3, the DNA is TGTGCCAGCAGTGACCAGGAGGGCCTCCGGAAGGTTTCGGCGCAGTATTTT.

The chain carries TRBV4-1 and TRBJ1-1; a possible D gene is TRBD1 (5 bases). The V and J ends lost 4 bases and 1 base respectively, with 13 bases between them. The CDR3 extends over 15 amino acids. The germline CDR1 and CDR2 sequences are MGHRA and YSYEKL. The chain's CDR3 is CASSPGPPGNTEAFF. The CDR3 coding sequence is TGCGCCAGCAGCCCGGGACCTCCTGGGAACACTGAAGCTTTCTTT.

This clonotype was seen a handful of times. The V call is TRBV6-1, the J call TRBJ1-6; D is unclear. The CDR3 sequence is 13 residues long. With 2 bases removed from V and 4 bases from J, the gap between germline ends came to 3 bases. Germline V gene data show CDR1 as MNHNS and CDR2 as SASEGT. CDR3 amino acids: CASSEQYNSPLHF. CDR3 sequence (DNA): TGTGCCAGCAGTGAACAGTATAATTCACCCCTCCACTTT.

There are a few counts of this clonotype. The CDR3 sequence is CASSLASGPSYEQYF. DNA of the CDR3: TGTGCCAGCAGCTTGGCTAGCGGCCCCTCCTACGAGCAGTACTTC. The chain combines TRBV11-2 with TRBJ2-7; 7 nucleotides align to TRBD2. Germline V gives CDR1 SGHAT, CDR2 FQNNGV. This CDR3 is built from 15 residues. Trimming at V came to 3 bases and at J to 0 bases, leaving 5 bases not matched to a gene. The full variable domain, its missing parts supplied by reference TRBV11-2 and TRBJ2-7, is EAGVAQSPRYKIIEKRQSVAFWCNPISGHATLYWYQQILGQGPKLLIQFQNNGVVDDSQLPKDRFSAERLKGVDSTLKIQPAKLEDSAVYLCASSLASGPSYEQYFGPGTRLTVT.

The chain is built from TRBV24-1 and TRBJ2-1; D not resolved. Trimming removed 4 bases at V and 5 bases at J, with 8 bases between. Germline V CDR1 and CDR2: KGHDR, SFDVKD. The length of the CDR3 is 13 residues. The CDR3 sequence: CATSDSDNNEQFF. The CDR3 bases are TGTGCCACCAGTGACTCAGATAACAATGAGCAGTTCTTC.

The V gene is TRBV27, the J gene TRBJ2-1; D is unresolved. V shed 4 bases and J shed 0 bases, with 7 bases lying between them. Germline assignment: CDR1 MNHEY and CDR2 SMNVEV (reference sequence). CDR3 length: 14 residues. The CDR3: CASSSQSSYNEQFF. CDR3 coding DNA: TGTGCCAGCAGTTCCCAGAGCTCCTACAATGAGCAGTTCTTC.

The rearrangement joins TRBV6-5 to TRBJ1-3, with D uncertain. Trimming took 2 bases from V and 1 from J, leaving 6 bases between them. The CDR3 runs 14 residues. Germline V CDR1 and CDR2: MNHEY, SVGAGI. CDR3 protein: CASSYRASGNTIYF. The CDR3 DNA sequence: TGTGCCAGCAGTTACCGGGCTTCTGGAAACACCATATATTTT.

This clonotype was found many times. The chain links TRBV29-1 to TRBJ2-1; D gene unclear. With 4 bases removed from V and 8 bases from J, the gap between germline ends came to 15 bases. The germline CDR1 and CDR2 sequences are SQVTM and ANQGSEA. The CDR3 runs to 13 residues. CDR3 amino acids: CSVGWQAMDEQFF. Written as DNA, the CDR3 is TGCAGCGTTGGTTGGCAGGCAATGGATGAGCAGTTCTTC.

This chain links TRBV30 with TRBJ2-4; D may be TRBD1 or TRBD2 (6 bases each). The CDR3 covers 13 residues. Germline V gene sequence: CDR1 GTSNPN, CDR2 SVGIG (reference sequence). Trimming removed 4 bases from V and 12 bases from J, with 19 bases in between. CDR3 protein: CAWTNPGGGSQYF. The CDR3 DNA reads as TGTGCCTGGACCAACCCAGGAGGGGGTAGTCAGTACTTC.

This clonotype showed up many times. The chain carries TRBV2 and TRBJ2-5; possibly TRBD1 for D (6 bases). CDR1 and CDR2 from the germline V gene are SNHLY and FYNNEI. The CDR3 covers 15 residues. Between the trimmed V and J ends, which lost 0 bases and 3 bases, there was a span of 11 bases. Here the CDR3 DNA reads TGTGCCAGCAGTGAAGCGCTTCCAGGGGAAGAGACCCAGTACTTC. Protein: CASSEALPGEETQYF.

This clonotype was observed many times. The J gene is TRBJ1-5, the V gene TRBV18; no reliable D call. Germline V gene sequence: CDR1 KGHSH, CDR2 LQKENI. Trimming stripped 2 bases from V and 4 bases from J, with 6 bases between. This CDR3 region has 13 residues. The CDR3 DNA is TGTGCCAGCTCACCAGACACGAATCAGCCCCAGCATTTT. Translation: CASSPDTNQPQHF.

This clonotype was seen a handful of times. The V call is TRBV20-1, the J call TRBJ2-5, with 9 bases fitting TRBD2. The CDR3 extends over 15 amino acids. Germline assignment: CDR1 DFQATT and CDR2 SNEGSKA (reference sequence). V shed 5 bases, J shed 5 bases, and the junction held 12 bases outside the gene matches. The CDR3 spells CSALEGGRARETQYF. The CDR3 nucleotides read TGCAGTGCTCTGGAAGGCGGGAGGGCCAGGGAGACCCAGTACTTC.

There are many counts of this clonotype. The V call is TRBV12-3 or TRBV12-4, the J call TRBJ2-7; 8 bases are shared with TRBD1. The CDR3 contains 14 residues. Trimming at V came to 5 bases and at J to 3 bases, leaving 6 bases not matched to a gene. The CDR3 sequence is CASSDRGIGYEQYF. The CDR3 DNA follows: TGTGCCAGCAGTGACAGGGGAATCGGCTACGAGCAGTACTTC.

The chain carries TRBV12-3 or TRBV12-4 and TRBJ2-7; D unresolved. V was cut by 1 base and J by 3 bases, with 10 bases left in between. This CDR3 comprises 14 residues. CDR3 coding DNA: TGTGCCAGCAGTTTAGACGGGCCCGACTACGAGCAGTACTTC. This gives the protein CASSLDGPDYEQYF.

This clonotype was seen many times. This chain connects TRBV18 to TRBJ1-1, with 8 bases matching TRBD1. This CDR3 comprises 15 residues. The V segment lost 3 bases and the J segment 3 bases; nucleotides outside the gene matches: 6. The germline CDR1 and CDR2 sequences are KGHSH and LQKENI. DNA of the CDR3: TGTGCCAGCTCACCCCAGACAGGGGATTACACTGAAGCTTTCTTT. This gives the protein CASSPQTGDYTEAFF.

This clonotype was detected a few times. This chain connects TRBV24-1 to TRBJ2-5, with D uncertain. In germline, CDR1 is KGHDR, CDR2 SFDVKD. The CDR3 is 11 residues long. Trimming stripped 3 bases from V and 5 bases from J, with 3 bases between. The CDR3 here is CATSDEETQYF. Written as DNA, the CDR3 is TGTGCCACCAGTGATGAGGAGACCCAGTACTTC.

This clonotype was seen many times. The chain couples TRBV3-1 to TRBJ1-4, with D unclear. Trimming took 1 base from V and 3 from J, leaving 6 bases between them. The germline gives CDR1 LGHDT, CDR2 YNNKEL (reference sequence). The CDR3 is 14 residues long. The CDR3 DNA reads as TGTGCCAGCAGCCAAGGGGAATCTAATGAAAAACTGTTTTTT. Amino acid sequence: CASSQGESNEKLFF.

This clonotype has a count of ten or more. The chain employs TRBV6-5 and TRBJ2-7, with 11 nucleotides matching TRBD1. This CDR3 region has 16 residues. The J segment lost 6 bases and the V segment lost 0 bases, leaving 7 bases of the junction unmatched. Per germline, CDR1 MNHEY and CDR2 SVGAGI. The CDR3 DNA sequence: TGTGCCAGCAGTTACTCTCCCGGGACAGGGGGGAGCGAGCAGTACTTC. Amino acids: CASSYSPGTGGSEQYF.